The entry below describes one TCR beta chain. Its specificity is not known. The data stem from a study of T cell repertoires in ileal Crohn's disease. Per sample, roughly 0.45 micrograms of biopsy DNA were TCRB immunosequenced. Data came from immunoSEQ multiplex PCR; TCRdb stores just in-frame clones and leaves some out. This table holds around 4,000 clones, 85% found once. Time point noted: neoterminal ileum biopsy at postoperative endoscopy, about 6 months after surgery. J lost 3 bases, V lost 7 bases, and 4 bases had no gene match. The length of the CDR3 is 14 residues. Germline values: CDR1 GTSNPN, CDR2 SVGIG (reference sequence). The study, taken as a whole, reports: Postoperative endoscopy occurred within one year, median 6.9 months.

The chain recombines TRBV30 with TRBJ1-6; TRBD1 matches at 9 bases. This clonotype originated in an adult with Crohn's disease. Sequencing used ileal tissue. The CDR3 here is CALGQGNYNSPLHF. The CDR3, as DNA: TGTGCCTTGGGACAGGGTAACTATAATTCACCCCTCCACTTT. Variable domain in full (rest from reference TRBV30 and TRBJ1-6): SQTIHQWPATLVQPVGSPLSLECTVEGTSNPNLYWYRQAAGRGLQLLFYSVGIGQISSEVPQNLSASRPQDRQFILSSKKLLLSDSGFYLCALGQGNYNSPLHFGNGTRLTVT.